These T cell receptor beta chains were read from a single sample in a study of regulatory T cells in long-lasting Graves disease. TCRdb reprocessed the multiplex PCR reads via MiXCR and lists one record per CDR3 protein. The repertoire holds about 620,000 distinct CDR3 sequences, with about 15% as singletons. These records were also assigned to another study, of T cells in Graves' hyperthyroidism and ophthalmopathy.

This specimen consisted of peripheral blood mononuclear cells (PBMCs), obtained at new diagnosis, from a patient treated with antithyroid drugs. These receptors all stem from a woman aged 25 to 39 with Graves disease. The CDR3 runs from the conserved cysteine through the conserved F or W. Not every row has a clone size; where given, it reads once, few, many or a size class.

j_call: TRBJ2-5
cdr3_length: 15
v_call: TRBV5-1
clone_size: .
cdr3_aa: CASSATGGFQETQYF

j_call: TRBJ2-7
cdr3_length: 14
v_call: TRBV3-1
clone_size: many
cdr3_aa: CASSRAGGSYEQYF

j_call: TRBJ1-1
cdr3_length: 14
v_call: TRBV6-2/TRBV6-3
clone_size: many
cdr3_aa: CASWMGRANTEAFF

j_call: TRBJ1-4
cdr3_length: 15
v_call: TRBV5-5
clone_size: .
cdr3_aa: CASSRTGGAGEKLFF

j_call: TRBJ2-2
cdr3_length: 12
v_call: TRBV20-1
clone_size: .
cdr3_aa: CSLTGNTGELFF

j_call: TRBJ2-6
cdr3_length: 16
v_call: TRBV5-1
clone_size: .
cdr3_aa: CASSTYIKTGANVLTF

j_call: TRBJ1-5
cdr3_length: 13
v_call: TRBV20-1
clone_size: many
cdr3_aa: CSALGQGNQPQHF

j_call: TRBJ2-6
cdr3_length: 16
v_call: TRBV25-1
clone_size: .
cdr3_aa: CASSEASLSGANVLTF

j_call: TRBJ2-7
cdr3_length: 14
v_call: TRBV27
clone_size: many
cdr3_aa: CASSLSRVGYEQYF

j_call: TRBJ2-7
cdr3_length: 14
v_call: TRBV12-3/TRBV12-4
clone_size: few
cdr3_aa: CASSEPDRFYEQYF

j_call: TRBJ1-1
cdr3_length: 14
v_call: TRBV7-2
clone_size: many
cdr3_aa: CASSLVDAYTEAFF

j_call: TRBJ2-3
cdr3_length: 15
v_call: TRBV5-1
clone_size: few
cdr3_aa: CASSARGLVGDTQYF

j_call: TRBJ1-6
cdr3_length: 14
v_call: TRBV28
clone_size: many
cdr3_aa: CASNEGAYNSPLHF

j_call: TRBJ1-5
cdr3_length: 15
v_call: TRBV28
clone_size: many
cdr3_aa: CASSLSFGAVPPQHF

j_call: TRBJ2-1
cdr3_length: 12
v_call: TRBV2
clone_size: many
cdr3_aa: CASSTVGNEQFF

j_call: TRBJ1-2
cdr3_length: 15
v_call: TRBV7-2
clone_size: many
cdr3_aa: CASSFDSGRVYGYTF

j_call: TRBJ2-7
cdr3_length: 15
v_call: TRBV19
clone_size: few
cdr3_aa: CASSWTTSQIYEQYF

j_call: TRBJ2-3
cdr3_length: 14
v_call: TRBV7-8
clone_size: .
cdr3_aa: CASLGGASTDTQYF

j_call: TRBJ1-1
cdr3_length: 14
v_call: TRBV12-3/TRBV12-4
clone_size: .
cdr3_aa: CASSLQSRNTEAFF

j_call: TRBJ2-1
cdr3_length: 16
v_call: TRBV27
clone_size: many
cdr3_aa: CASSSSSGRGRIEQFF

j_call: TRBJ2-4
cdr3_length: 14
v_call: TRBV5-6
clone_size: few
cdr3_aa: CASSLLGQGNIQYF

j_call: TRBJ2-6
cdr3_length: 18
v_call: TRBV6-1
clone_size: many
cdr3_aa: CASLKPDYLYSGANVLTF

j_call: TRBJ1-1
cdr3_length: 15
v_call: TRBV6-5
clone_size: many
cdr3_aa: CASSYFTGTNTEAFF

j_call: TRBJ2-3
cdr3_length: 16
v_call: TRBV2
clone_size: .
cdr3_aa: CASRISAGTTTDTQYF

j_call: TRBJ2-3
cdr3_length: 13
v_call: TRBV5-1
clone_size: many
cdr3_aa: CASGIAPSDTQYF

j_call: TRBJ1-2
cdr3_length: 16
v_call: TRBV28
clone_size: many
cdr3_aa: CASSKPVGQGGDGYTF

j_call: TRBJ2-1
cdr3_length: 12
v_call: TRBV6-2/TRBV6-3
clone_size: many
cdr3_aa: CASSRADRKAVF

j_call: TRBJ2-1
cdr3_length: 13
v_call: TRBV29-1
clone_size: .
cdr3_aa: CSAYNEALGEQFF